The 18 T cell receptor beta chains below all came from one sample that was sequenced in a study of technical replicates of blood from a handful of donors. The repertoire was sequenced with immunoSEQ multiplex PCR; TCRdb's copy has only in-frame clones and lacks some. Of 25,000 to 40,000 clones listed, approximately 90% are singletons. Sequenced material: PBMCs. Source of these receptors: a human donor in good health. Some clones in this sample may be carry-over from other donors' samples.

The V and J genes are TRBV11-2 and TRBJ1-3, with D perhaps TRBD1 (6 bases). Between the trimmed V and J ends, which lost 6 bases and 1 base, there was a span of 10 bases. CDR3 size: 14 residues. Germline V CDR1 and CDR2: SGHAT, FQNNGV. DNA of the CDR3: TGTGCCAGCAGACAACAGGGTTCTGGAAACACCATATATTTT. Translated, it gives CASRQQGSGNTIYF.

The rearrangement joins TRBV15 to TRBJ2-3, with 11 bases aligning to TRBD2. With 7 bases clipped from V and 5 bases from J, the junction kept 8 bases outside the gene matches. The CDR3 sequence is 15 residues long. CDR1 is LNHNV, CDR2 YYDKDF, per germline (reference sequence). The CDR3 here is CATIKGLAAGDTQYF. As DNA, the CDR3 is TGTGCCACCATCAAGGGACTAGCGGCGGGAGATACGCAGTATTTT.

This clone showed up just once. The rearrangement links TRBV4-2 to TRBJ1-5; the D gene is possibly TRBD1 (6 bases). The V end lost 4 bases, the J end lost 3 bases, and 13 bases lay between the germline ends. The CDR3 covers 15 residues. Germline CDR1 and CDR2: LGHNA and YNFKEQ. The CDR3 here is CASSPRAGDNQPQHF. The CDR3, as DNA: TGTGCCAGCAGCCCCCGGGCAGGGGACAATCAGCCCCAGCATTTT.

The rearrangement joins TRBV7-2 to TRBJ1-1; no clear D. Trimming cost V 0 bases and J 1 base, with 6 bases left between them. CDR1 is SGHTA, CDR2 FQGNSA, per germline. The CDR3 is 14 residues long. CDR3 residues: CASSLARPNTEAFF. CDR3 in DNA: TGTGCCAGCAGCTTAGCGCGGCCGAACACTGAAGCTTTCTTT.

A single count supports this clone. The CDR3 sequence: CASSSTVNTEAFF. CDR3 bases: TGTGCCAGCAGCTCGACAGTGAACACTGAAGCTTTCTTT. V usage is TRBV7-9 and J usage is TRBJ1-1; perhaps TRBD1 as D (5 bases). This CDR3 region has 13 residues. CDR1 is SEHNR and CDR2 is FQNEAQ in the germline V gene (reference sequence). V was trimmed by 4 bases and J by 0 bases, leaving 6 bases between them.

V gene TRBV5-6 combines with J gene TRBJ2-7, with D unclear. The CDR3 consists of 15 residues. CDR1 and CDR2 from the germline V gene are SGHDT and YYEEEE. The V end lost 4 bases, the J end lost 2 bases, and 16 bases lay between the germline ends. The CDR3 DNA reads TGTGCCAGCAGCGGCGACTGGCGGAGCCCCTACGAGCAGTACTTC. Its protein is CASSGDWRSPYEQYF.

The V and J genes are TRBV5-1 and TRBJ1-2; no reliable D call. Germline V gene lookup returns CDR1 SGHRS and CDR2 YFSETQ. V gave up 4 bases and J gave up 5 bases, with 18 bases separating them. The CDR3 totals 15 residues. CDR3 sequence: CASSHRRGLRYGYTF. CDR3 bases: TGCGCCAGCAGCCACCGTAGAGGGCTTCGGTATGGCTACACCTTC.

This chain uses TRBV7-6 with TRBJ2-7; TRBD2 is a possible D gene (6 bases). CDR3 length: 14 amino acids. V lost 4 bases and J lost 7, with 17 bases in between. The germline V gene has CDR1 SGHVS and CDR2 FNYEAQ. The CDR3 sequence: CASSSLEGVGEQYF. CDR3 nucleotides: TGTGCCAGCAGCTCCCTGGAGGGAGTAGGTGAGCAGTACTTC.

On this clone itself: Germline is not matched at one junction end, which may reflect a read error. This chain uses TRBV7-8 with TRBJ1-2; 7 bases line up with TRBD1. The CDR3 totals 14 residues. Germline values: CDR1 SGHVS, CDR2 FQNEAQ. For the CDR3, the DNA is TGTGCCAGCACCGACAGGGAAACTAACTATGCCTACACCTTC. It is translated as CASTDRETNYAYTF.

The CDR3 reads CASSFSTPSGKNGWQYF. DNA for the CDR3: TGTGCCAGCAGTTTCTCTACCCCTAGCGGGAAAAACGGCTGGCAGTACTTC. The rearrangement uses TRBV27 and TRBJ2-7; TRBD2 matches at 9 bases. V lost 3 bases, J lost 9 bases, and 18 bases stayed unmatched. The CDR3 runs to 17 residues. The V gene's germline CDR1 is MNHEY and CDR2 SMNVEV (reference sequence).

The chain joins TRBV30 to TRBJ1-3; 7 nucleotides line up with TRBD1. In germline, CDR1 is GTSNPN, CDR2 SVGIG (reference sequence). The length of the CDR3 is 15 residues. V lost 3 bases and J lost 0; bases outside the gene matches: 5. The chain's CDR3 is CAWSPSGGSGNTIYF. CDR3 nucleotide sequence: TGTGCCTGGAGCCCTTCAGGGGGCTCTGGAAACACCATATATTTT.

The DNA for the CDR3 is TGTGCCAGCAGCTTAGCGCTCGGGGGGCGATTGAACACTGAAGCTTTCTTT. Amino acid sequence: CASSLALGGRLNTEAFF. The rearrangement joins TRBV7-6 to TRBJ1-1; tentatively, D is TRBD1 (6 bases). In germline, CDR1 is SGHVS, CDR2 FNYEAQ. The CDR3 runs to 17 residues. V was pared by 0 bases and J by 0 bases, with 14 bases between.

The chain couples TRBV6-1 to TRBJ1-1, with 8 bases fitting TRBD1. Per germline, CDR1 MNHNS and CDR2 SASEGT. Trimming took 3 bases from V and 4 from J; bases not matched to a gene: 4. The CDR3 runs to 14 residues. This CDR3 is CASSDSGGLTEAFF. The CDR3, as DNA: TGTGCCAGCAGTGATTCAGGGGGCCTCACTGAAGCTTTCTTT.

V and J are TRBV10-2 and TRBJ2-4; D perhaps matches TRBD1 (6 bases). The CDR3 is made up of 18 amino acids. V was cut by 0 bases and J by 0 bases, with 15 bases left in between. Germline V lookup: CDR1 WSHSY, CDR2 SAAADI. The CDR3 is CASSESGWPGAAKNIQYF. CDR3 nucleotides: TGCGCCAGCAGTGAGTCGGGCTGGCCAGGGGCAGCCAAAAACATTCAGTACTTC.

This clone was seen once. J is TRBJ2-7 and V is TRBV7-2; D gene uncertain. V was cut by 0 bases and J by 3 bases, with 3 bases left in between. The germline gives CDR1 SGHTA, CDR2 FQGNSA. This CDR3 contains 12 residues. CDR3: CASSLAHYEQYF. The CDR3 region has the DNA TGTGCCAGCAGCTTAGCCCACTACGAGCAGTACTTC.

V usage is TRBV7-2 and J usage is TRBJ2-7, with 8 bases identical to TRBD1. Germline CDR1 and CDR2: SGHTA and FQGNSA. The J segment lost 0 bases and the V segment lost 4 bases, leaving 2 bases of the junction unmatched. This CDR3 spans 14 amino acids. CDR3 DNA: TGTGCCAGCAGCTCCACAGGGGGCTCCTACGAGCAGTACTTC. This encodes CASSSTGGSYEQYF.

The V and J genes are TRBV11-2 and TRBJ2-1; D is perhaps TRBD1 (5 bases). The germline V and J ends were trimmed by 8 bases and 10 bases, with 9 bases remaining between them. In germline, CDR1 is SGHAT, CDR2 FQNNGV. This CDR3 spans 10 amino acids. The CDR3 DNA follows: TGTGCCAGCTCAGGGAAGGAGCAGTTCTTC. Protein product: CASSGKEQFF.

The rearrangement uses TRBV6-1 and TRBJ2-5; 10 nucleotides line up with TRBD2. The CDR3 runs 13 residues. The V and J ends lost 6 bases and 5 bases, in that order; junction bases with no gene match: 3. CDR1 and CDR2 (germline): MNHNS, SASEGT. The CDR3 here is CASRGTSVETQYF. The CDR3 DNA reads as TGTGCCAGCAGGGGGACTAGCGTGGAGACCCAGTACTTC.